These T cell receptor beta chains were read from a single sample in a study of control samples from healthy donors and cancer patients. Libraries were prepared by immunoSEQ multiplex PCR; TCRdb keeps only in-frame clonotypes and omits some of them. The table includes about 55,000 clones, about 96% detected once. Sequences were obtained from blood. The receptors derive from a woman between 18 and 29 years old in good health. CDR3s include the opening cysteine and the closing phenylalanine or tryptophan. The order of the fields is V gene, J gene, CDR3 length, clone size, D gene, CDR3 protein, CDR3 DNA. A D gene is named only where the DNA matches it firmly. A row's size may be missing; if present it is once, few, many or a size class.

TRBV7-9,TRBJ1-2,13,-,-,CASSSTVQGGYTF,TGTGCCAGCAGCTCCACTGTCCAAGGGGGCTACACCTTC
TRBV7-9,TRBJ1-6,15,-,-,CASSSEGSYNSPLHF,TGTGCCAGCAGCTCCGAAGGCTCCTATAATTCACCCCTCCACTTT
TRBV19,TRBJ1-1,13,-,-,CASGPKTGTEAFF,TGTGCCAGTGGCCCGAAGACAGGTACTGAAGCTTTCTTT
TRBV11-2,TRBJ2-1,15,-,TRBD1,CASSLPGTGNNEQFF,TGTGCCAGCAGCTTACCGGGGACAGGGAACAATGAGCAGTTCTTC
TRBV24-1,TRBJ2-1,16,-,TRBD2,CATSDLGLAGRNEQFF,TGTGCCACCAGTGATCTGGGACTAGCAGGACGCAATGAGCAGTTCTTC
TRBV7-8,TRBJ1-1,14,-,TRBD1,CASSTRQGGTEAFF,TGTGCCAGCAGCACTCGACAGGGTGGGACTGAAGCTTTCTTT
TRBV5-5,TRBJ1-2,15,-,-,CASSLGYGGNYGYTF,TGTGCCAGCAGCTTGGGATATGGGGGCAACTATGGCTACACCTTC
TRBV10-2,TRBJ2-7,13,-,TRBD2,CASIAGGSYEQYF,TGCGCCAGTATAGCGGGGGGCTCCTACGAGCAGTACTTC
TRBV18,TRBJ1-1,14,-,-,CASSPPGRNTEAFF,TGTGCCAGCTCACCCCCAGGGCGAAACACTGAAGCTTTCTTT
TRBV7-8,TRBJ2-1,17,-,TRBD2,CASSPWEVAGGYNEQFF,TGTGCCAGCAGCCCGTGGGAGGTAGCGGGGGGCTACAATGAGCAGTTCTTC
TRBV9,TRBJ2-7,15,-,-,CASSVGWSLTYEQYF,TGTGCCAGCAGCGTAGGTTGGTCCCTCACCTACGAGCAGTACTTC
TRBV15,TRBJ1-2,17,-,TRBD1,CATRDRGPEITNYGYTF,TGTGCCACCCGGGACAGGGGGCCAGAAATTACTAACTATGGCTACACCTTC
TRBV30,TRBJ1-2,13,-,-,CAWSPGHHYGYTF,TGTGCCTGGAGTCCCGGACACCACTATGGCTACACCTTC
TRBV3-1/TRBV3-2,TRBJ2-1,15,once,-,CASTDSPGSYNEQFF,TGTGCCAGCACCGACTCACCCGGCTCCTACAATGAGCAGTTCTTC
TRBV19,TRBJ2-5,13,once,-,CASSIKGPTAQYF,TGTGCCAGTAGTATTAAGGGGCCAACTGCCCAGTACTTC
TRBV11-2,TRBJ1-5,15,-,TRBD1,CASSATGGRNQPQHF,TGTGCCAGCAGCGCGACAGGGGGCCGGAATCAGCCCCAGCATTTT
TRBV5-1,TRBJ1-6,16,-,TRBD1,CASSQETGGFNSPLHF,TGCGCCAGCAGCCAAGAGACAGGGGGCTTTAATTCACCCCTCCACTTT
TRBV7-9,TRBJ1-2,13,-,-,CASSPSGSYGYTF,TGTGCCAGCAGCCCCTCCGGGTCCTATGGCTACACCTTC
TRBV7-2,TRBJ2-1,14,-,-,CASSLERRMNEQFF,TGTGCCAGCAGCTTAGAACGGCGGATGAATGAGCAGTTCTTC
TRBV28,TRBJ2-7,16,-,-,CASSLLLRLGDYEQYF,TGTGCCAGCAGTTTATTATTGCGCTTGGGGGACTACGAGCAGTACTTC
TRBV25-1,TRBJ1-2,15,-,-,CASSDTGGGSYGYTF,TGTGCCAGCAGTGATACGGGGGGAGGATCCTATGGCTACACCTTC
TRBV24-1,TRBJ2-1,12,-,-,CATEGFTAEQFF,TGTGCCACAGAGGGCTTCACAGCCGAGCAGTTCTTC
TRBV19,TRBJ2-7,14,-,-,CASSRTGNTYEQYF,TGTGCCAGTAGTAGAACCGGGAATACCTACGAGCAGTACTTC
TRBV9,TRBJ1-1,13,-,-,CASSASRDTEAFF,TGTGCCAGCAGCGCTTCTCGGGACACTGAAGCTTTCTTT
TRBV5-5,TRBJ2-5,15,-,TRBD1,CASSLRTGDGETQYF,TGTGCCAGCAGCTTGCGGACAGGAGATGGAGAGACCCAGTACTTC
TRBV19,TRBJ1-6,15,-,-,CASSISQGGLSPLHF,TGTGCCAGTAGTATTTCTCAGGGTGGACTTTCACCCCTCCACTTT
TRBV24-1,TRBJ1-2,13,-,-,CATSGVQGGGYTF,TGTGCCACCAGTGGGGTACAGGGTGGTGGCTACACCTTC
TRBV6-4,TRBJ1-2,16,-,-,CASSAPVTRANYGYTF,TGTGCCAGCAGTGCCCCAGTCACCCGTGCTAACTATGGCTACACCTTC
TRBV24-1,TRBJ1-1,13,-,TRBD1,CATSGQGASEAFF,TGTGCCACCAGCGGGCAGGGGGCGTCTGAAGCTTTCTTT
TRBV7-2,TRBJ2-7,15,-,-,CASSLALWGLYEQYF,TGTGCCAGCAGCTTAGCGCTCTGGGGGCTCTACGAGCAGTACTTC
TRBV5-1,TRBJ2-7,13,once,TRBD1,CATSGTGGYEQYF,TGCGCCACCTCCGGGACAGGGGGCTACGAGCAGTACTTC
TRBV5-5,TRBJ2-5,14,-,-,CASSFWDGQETQYF,TGTGCCAGCAGCTTTTGGGACGGTCAAGAGACCCAGTACTTC
TRBV2,TRBJ2-5,14,once,-,CASNIGGRKETQYF,TGTGCCAGCAATATTGGCGGGCGAAAAGAGACCCAGTACTTC
TRBV9,TRBJ2-5,14,-,-,CASSVGGGTETQYF,TGTGCCAGCAGCGTAGGAGGTGGGACCGAGACCCAGTACTTC
TRBV19,TRBJ1-2,14,-,TRBD1,CASSIGYDRDGYTF,TGTGCCAGTAGTATCGGCTACGACAGGGATGGCTACACCTTC
TRBV15,TRBJ2-1,15,few,-,CATSRFGLDYNAQFF,TGTGCCACCAGCAGATTCGGACTGGATTACAATGCGCAGTTCTTC
TRBV20-1,TRBJ2-5,11,-,-,CSAIRAETQYF,TGCAGTGCGATCCGGGCAGAGACCCAGTACTTC
TRBV20-1,TRBJ1-1,11,-,-,CSAARGGVAFF,TGCAGTGCCGCGAGGGGTGGTGTAGCTTTCTTT
TRBV19,TRBJ1-1,16,-,-,CASSIKQIGMNTEAFF,TGTGCCAGTAGTATAAAACAGATCGGTATGAACACTGAAGCTTTCTTT
TRBV28,TRBJ1-6,14,-,TRBD1,CASENRGRNSPLHF,TGTGCCAGCGAAAACAGGGGGAGGAATTCACCCCTCCACTTT
TRBV5-1,TRBJ2-3,15,-,TRBD2,CASSLGSSGGGTQYF,TGCGCCAGCAGCTTGGGGTCTAGCGGGGGAGGAACGCAGTATTTT
TRBV7-9,TRBJ2-7,12,few,TRBD1,CATRGQGYEQYF,TGTGCCACCCGGGGACAGGGGTACGAGCAGTACTTC
TRBV7-8,TRBJ1-4,13,-,-,CASSLYAHRKLFF,TGTGCCAGCAGCTTATACGCCCATCGAAAACTGTTTTTT
TRBV18,TRBJ2-3,17,-,-,CASSPIRRLQITDTQYF,TGTGCCAGCTCACCAATTAGGCGACTCCAAATCACAGATACGCAGTATTTT
TRBV6-5,TRBJ1-5,13,-,-,CASSYSSNQPQHF,TGTGCCAGCAGTTACTCGAGCAATCAGCCCCAGCATTTT
TRBV30,TRBJ2-1,13,once,TRBD2,CAWVAGGSNEQFF,TGTGCCTGGGTAGCGGGGGGGAGCAATGAGCAGTTCTTC
TRBV7-9,TRBJ1-4,15,-,-,CASSSRGSTNEKLFF,TGTGCCAGCAGCTCAAGGGGGTCAACTAATGAAAAACTGTTTTTT